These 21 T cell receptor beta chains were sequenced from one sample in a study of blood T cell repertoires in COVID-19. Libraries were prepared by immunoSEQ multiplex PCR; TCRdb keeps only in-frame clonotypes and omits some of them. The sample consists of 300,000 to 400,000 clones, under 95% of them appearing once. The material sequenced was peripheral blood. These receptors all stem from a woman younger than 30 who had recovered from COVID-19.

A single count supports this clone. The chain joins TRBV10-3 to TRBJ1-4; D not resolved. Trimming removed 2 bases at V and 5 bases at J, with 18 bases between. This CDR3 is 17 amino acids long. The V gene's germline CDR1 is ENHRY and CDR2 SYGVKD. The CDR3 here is CAISEALRTGRNEKLFF. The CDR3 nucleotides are TGTGCCATCAGTGAGGCCCTAAGGACCGGGAGGAATGAAAAACTGTTTTTT.

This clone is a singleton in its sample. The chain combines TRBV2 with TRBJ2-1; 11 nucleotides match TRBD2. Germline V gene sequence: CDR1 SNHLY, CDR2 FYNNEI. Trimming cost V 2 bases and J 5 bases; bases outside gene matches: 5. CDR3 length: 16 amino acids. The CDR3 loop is CASSERVAGGDNEQFF. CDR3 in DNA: TGTGCCAGCAGTGAAAGGGTAGCGGGAGGGGACAATGAGCAGTTCTTC.

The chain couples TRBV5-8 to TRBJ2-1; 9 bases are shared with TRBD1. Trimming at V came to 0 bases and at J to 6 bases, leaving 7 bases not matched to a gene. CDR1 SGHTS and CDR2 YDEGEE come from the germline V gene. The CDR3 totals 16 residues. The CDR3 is CASSLGSGTGFNEQFF. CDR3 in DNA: TGTGCCAGCAGCTTGGGGTCCGGGACAGGGTTCAATGAGCAGTTCTTC.

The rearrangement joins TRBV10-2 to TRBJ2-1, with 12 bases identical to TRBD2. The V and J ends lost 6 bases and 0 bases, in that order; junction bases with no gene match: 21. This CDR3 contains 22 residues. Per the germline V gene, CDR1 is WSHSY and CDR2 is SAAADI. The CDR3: CASRNEGWGLAGPGSSYNEQFF. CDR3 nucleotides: TGCGCCAGCAGGAACGAAGGATGGGGACTAGCGGGTCCAGGGAGCTCCTACAATGAGCAGTTCTTC.

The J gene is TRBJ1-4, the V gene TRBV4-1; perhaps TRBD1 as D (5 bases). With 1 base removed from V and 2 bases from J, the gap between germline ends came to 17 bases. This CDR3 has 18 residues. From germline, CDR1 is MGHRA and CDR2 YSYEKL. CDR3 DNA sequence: TGCGCCAGCAGCCAAGGCCTCCTCCTGGCAGGGACTAATGAAAAACTGTTTTTT. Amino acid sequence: CASSQGLLLAGTNEKLFF.

The CDR3 bases are TGTGCCACCAGTGCAGGGACTAGCGGGATTGACAATGAGCAGTTCTTC. Its translation is CATSAGTSGIDNEQFF. This chain uses TRBV24-1 with TRBJ2-1, with TRBD2 matching 13 bases. Trimming took 5 bases from V and 5 from J; bases not matched to a gene: 5. The CDR3 consists of 16 residues. CDR1 and CDR2 from the germline V gene are KGHDR and SFDVKD.

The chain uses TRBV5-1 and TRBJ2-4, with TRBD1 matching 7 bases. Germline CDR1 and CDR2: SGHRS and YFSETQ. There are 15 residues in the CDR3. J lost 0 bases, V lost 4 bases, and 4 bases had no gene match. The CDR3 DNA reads TGCGCCAGCAGCCCTCGACAGGGAGCCAAAAACATTCAGTACTTC. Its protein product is CASSPRQGAKNIQYF.

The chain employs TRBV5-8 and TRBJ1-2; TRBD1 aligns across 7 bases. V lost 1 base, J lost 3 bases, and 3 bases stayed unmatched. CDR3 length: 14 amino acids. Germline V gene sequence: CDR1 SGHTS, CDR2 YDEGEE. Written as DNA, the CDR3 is TGTGCCAGCAGCTTGCTAGGGGGCTACTATGGCTACACCTTC. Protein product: CASSLLGGYYGYTF.

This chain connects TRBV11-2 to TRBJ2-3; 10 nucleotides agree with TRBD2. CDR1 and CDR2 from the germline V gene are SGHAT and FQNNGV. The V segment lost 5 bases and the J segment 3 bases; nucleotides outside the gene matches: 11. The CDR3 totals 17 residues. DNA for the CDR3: TGTGCCAGCAGCACCCGACTAGCGGGCCCCGTGACAGATACGCAGTATTTT. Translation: CASSTRLAGPVTDTQYF.

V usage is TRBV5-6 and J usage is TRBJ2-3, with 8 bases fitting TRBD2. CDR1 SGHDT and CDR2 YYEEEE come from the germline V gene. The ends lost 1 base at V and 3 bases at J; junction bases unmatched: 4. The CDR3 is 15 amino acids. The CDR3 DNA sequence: TGTGCCAGCAGCTTGACAACGGGAGGGACAGATACGCAGTATTTT. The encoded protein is CASSLTTGGTDTQYF.

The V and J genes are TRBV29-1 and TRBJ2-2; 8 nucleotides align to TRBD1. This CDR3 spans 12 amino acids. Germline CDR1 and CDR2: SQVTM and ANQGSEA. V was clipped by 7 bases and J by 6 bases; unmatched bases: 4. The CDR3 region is CSAHRGSGELFF. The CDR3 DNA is TGCAGCGCCCACAGGGGGTCCGGGGAGCTGTTTTTT.

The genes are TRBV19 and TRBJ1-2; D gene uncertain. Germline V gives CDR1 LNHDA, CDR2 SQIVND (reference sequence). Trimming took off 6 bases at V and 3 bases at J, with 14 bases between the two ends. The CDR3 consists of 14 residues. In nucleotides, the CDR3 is TGTGCCAGTAGGGACTCATTTAGGCACTATGGCTACACCTTC. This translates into CASRDSFRHYGYTF.

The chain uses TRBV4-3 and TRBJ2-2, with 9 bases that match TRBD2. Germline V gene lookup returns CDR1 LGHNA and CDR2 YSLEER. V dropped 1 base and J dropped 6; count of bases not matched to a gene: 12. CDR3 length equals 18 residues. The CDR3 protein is CASSQVVVSGSFPGELFF. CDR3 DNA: TGCGCCAGCAGCCAAGTCGTAGTTAGCGGGAGTTTTCCCGGGGAGCTGTTTTTT.

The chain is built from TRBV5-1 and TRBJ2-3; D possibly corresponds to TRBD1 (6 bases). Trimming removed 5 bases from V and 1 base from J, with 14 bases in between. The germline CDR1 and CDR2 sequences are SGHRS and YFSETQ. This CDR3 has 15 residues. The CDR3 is CASRLQGAGTDTQYF. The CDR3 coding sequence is TGCGCCAGCAGGCTACAGGGTGCAGGCACAGATACGCAGTATTTT.

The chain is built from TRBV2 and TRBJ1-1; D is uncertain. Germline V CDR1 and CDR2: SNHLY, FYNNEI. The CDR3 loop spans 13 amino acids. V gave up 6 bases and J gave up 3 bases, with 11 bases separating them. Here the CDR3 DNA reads TGTGCCAGCAGCGTCGGACTCGACACTGAAGCTTTCTTT. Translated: CASSVGLDTEAFF. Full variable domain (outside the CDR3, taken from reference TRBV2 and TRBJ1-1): EPEVTQTPSHQVTQMGQEVILRCVPISNHLYFYWYRQILGQKVEFLVSFYNNEISEKSEIFDDQFSVERPDGSNFTLKIRSTKLEDSAMYFCASSVGLDTEAFFGQGTRLTVV.

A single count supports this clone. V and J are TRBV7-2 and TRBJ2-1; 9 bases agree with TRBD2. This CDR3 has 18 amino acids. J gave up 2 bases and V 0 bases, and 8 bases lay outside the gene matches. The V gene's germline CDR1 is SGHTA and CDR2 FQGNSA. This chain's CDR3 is CASSLAGLAGITYNEQFF. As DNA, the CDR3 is TGTGCCAGCAGCTTAGCTGGGCTAGCGGGAATCACCTACAATGAGCAGTTCTTC.

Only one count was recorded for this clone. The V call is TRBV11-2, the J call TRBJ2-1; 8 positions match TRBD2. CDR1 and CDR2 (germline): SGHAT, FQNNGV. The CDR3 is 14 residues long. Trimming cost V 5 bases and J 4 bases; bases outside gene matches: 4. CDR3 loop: CASSREGPYNEQFF. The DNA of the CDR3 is TGTGCCAGCAGCCGGGAGGGCCCTTACAATGAGCAGTTCTTC. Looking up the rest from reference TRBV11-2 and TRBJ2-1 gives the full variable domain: EAGVAQSPRYKIIEKRQSVAFWCNPISGHATLYWYQQILGQGPKLLIQFQNNGVVDDSQLPKDRFSAERLKGVDSTLKIQPAKLEDSAVYLCASSREGPYNEQFFGPGTRLTVL.

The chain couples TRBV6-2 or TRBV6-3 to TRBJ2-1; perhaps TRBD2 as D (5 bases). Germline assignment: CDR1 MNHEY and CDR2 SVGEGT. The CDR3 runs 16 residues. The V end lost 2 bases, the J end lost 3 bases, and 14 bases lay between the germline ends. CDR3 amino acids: CASSYLETTDYNEQFF. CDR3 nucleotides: TGTGCCAGCAGTTACCTGGAGACTACAGACTACAATGAGCAGTTCTTC.

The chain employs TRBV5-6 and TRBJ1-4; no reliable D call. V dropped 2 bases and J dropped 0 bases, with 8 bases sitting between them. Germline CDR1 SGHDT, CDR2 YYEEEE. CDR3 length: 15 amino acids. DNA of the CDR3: TGTGCCAGCAGCTTTACGCCAGCAACTAATGAAAAACTGTTTTTT. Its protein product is CASSFTPATNEKLFF.

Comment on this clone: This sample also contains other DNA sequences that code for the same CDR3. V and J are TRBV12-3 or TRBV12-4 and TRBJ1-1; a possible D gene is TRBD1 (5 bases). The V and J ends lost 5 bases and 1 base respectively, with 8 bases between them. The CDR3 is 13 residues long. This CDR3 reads CASSLGQNTEAFF. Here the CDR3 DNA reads TGTGCCAGCAGTCTTGGACAGAACACTGAAGCTTTCTTT.

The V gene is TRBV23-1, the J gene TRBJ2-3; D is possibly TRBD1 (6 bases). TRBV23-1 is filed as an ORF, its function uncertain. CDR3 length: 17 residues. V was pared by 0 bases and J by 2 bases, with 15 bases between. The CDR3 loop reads CASSQSRATGFTDTQYF. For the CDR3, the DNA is TGCGCCAGCAGTCAATCGCGAGCGACAGGCTTCACAGATACGCAGTATTTT.